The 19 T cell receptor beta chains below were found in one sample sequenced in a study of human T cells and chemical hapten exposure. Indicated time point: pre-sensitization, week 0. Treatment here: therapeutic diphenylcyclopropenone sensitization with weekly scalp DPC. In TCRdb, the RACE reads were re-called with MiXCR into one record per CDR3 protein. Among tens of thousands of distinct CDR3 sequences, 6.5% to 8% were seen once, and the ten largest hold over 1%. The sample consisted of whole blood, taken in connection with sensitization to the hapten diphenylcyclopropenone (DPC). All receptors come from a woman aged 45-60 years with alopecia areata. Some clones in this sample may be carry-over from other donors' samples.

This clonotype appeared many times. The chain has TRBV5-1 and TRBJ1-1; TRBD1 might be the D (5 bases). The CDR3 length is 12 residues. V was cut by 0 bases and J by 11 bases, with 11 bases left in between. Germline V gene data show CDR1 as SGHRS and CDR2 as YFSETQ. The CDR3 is CASSLEGLFAFF. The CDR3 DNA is TGCGCCAGCAGCTTGGAGGGACTATTTGCTTTCTTT.

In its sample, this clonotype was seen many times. The CDR3, as DNA: TGTGCCAGTAGTTTCCAACGACGACCCCAAGAGACCCAGTACTTC. This gives the protein CASSFQRRPQETQYF. This chain connects TRBV19 to TRBJ2-5, with D uncertain. The V gene lost 5 bases and the J gene lost 1 base, with 14 bases spanning the gap. There are 15 residues in the CDR3. The germline gives CDR1 LNHDA, CDR2 SQIVND (reference sequence).

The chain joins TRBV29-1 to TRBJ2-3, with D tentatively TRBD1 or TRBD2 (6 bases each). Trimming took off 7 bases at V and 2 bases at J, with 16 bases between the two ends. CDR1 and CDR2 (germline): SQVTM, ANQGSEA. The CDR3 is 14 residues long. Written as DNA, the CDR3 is TGCAGCGCGAGGGGGGCAGGGCTCACAGATACGCAGTATTTT. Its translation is CSARGAGLTDTQYF.

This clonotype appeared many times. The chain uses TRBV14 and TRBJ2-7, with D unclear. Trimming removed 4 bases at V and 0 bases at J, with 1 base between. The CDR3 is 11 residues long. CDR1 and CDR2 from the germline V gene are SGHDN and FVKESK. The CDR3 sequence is CASSRSYEQYF. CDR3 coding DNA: TGTGCCAGCAGCCGCTCCTACGAGCAGTACTTC.

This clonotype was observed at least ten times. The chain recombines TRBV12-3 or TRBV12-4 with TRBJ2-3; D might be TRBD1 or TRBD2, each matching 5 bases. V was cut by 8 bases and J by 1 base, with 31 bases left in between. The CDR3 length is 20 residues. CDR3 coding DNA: TGTGCCAGCCCCTCGGGGCTGGCCGGGGTGCACGGGGTAGGCACAGATACGCAGTATTTT. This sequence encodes CASPSGLAGVHGVGTDTQYF.

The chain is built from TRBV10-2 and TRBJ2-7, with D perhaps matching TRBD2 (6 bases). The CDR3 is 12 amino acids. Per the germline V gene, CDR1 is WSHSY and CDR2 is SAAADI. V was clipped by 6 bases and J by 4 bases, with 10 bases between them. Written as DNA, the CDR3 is TGCGCCAGCAGGGCGGCGGGGTACGAGCAGTACTTC. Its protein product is CASRAAGYEQYF.

The DNA of the CDR3 is TGTGCCAGCAGTTCCAATAGTGTACTAGCCAAAAACATTCAGTACTTC. This sequence encodes CASSSNSVLAKNIQYF. The chain has TRBV7-2 and TRBJ2-4, with D unresolved. The length of the CDR3 is 16 residues. Germline assignment: CDR1 SGHTA and CDR2 FQGNSA. With 6 bases removed from V and 0 bases from J, the gap between germline ends came to 15 bases. The entire variable domain, with the rest obtained from reference TRBV7-2 and TRBJ2-4, is as follows: GAGVSQSPSNKVTEKGKDVELRCDPISGHTALYWYRQSLGQGLEFLIYFQGNSAPDKSGLPSDRFSAERTGGSVSTLTIQRTQQEDSAVYLCASSSNSVLAKNIQYFGAGTRLSVL.

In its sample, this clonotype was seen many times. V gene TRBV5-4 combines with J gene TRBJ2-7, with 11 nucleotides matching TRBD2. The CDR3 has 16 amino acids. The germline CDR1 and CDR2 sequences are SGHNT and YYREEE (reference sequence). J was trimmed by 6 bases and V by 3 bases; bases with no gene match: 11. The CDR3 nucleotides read TGTGCCAGCAGCTCGCCGACTAGCGGGATTCGGATCGAGCAGTACTTC. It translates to CASSSPTSGIRIEQYF.

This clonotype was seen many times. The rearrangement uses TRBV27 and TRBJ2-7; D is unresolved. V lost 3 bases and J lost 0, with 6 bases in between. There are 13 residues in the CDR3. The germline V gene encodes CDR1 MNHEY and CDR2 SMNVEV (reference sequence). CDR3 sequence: CASSFYSSYEQYF. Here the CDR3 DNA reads TGTGCCAGCAGTTTCTACAGCTCCTACGAGCAGTACTTC.

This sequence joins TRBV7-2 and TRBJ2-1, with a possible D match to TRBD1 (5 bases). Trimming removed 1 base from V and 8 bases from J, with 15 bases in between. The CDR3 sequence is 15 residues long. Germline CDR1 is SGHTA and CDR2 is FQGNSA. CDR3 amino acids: CASSLVSRADDEQFF. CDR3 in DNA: TGTGCCAGCAGCTTAGTGTCCAGGGCAGACGATGAGCAGTTCTTC.

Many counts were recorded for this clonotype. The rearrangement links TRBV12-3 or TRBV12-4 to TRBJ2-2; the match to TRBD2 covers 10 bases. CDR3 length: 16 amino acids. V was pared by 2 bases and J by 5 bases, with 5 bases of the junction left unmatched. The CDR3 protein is CASSLSPGLATGELFF. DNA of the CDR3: TGTGCCAGCAGTTTAAGTCCGGGACTAGCGACCGGGGAGCTGTTTTTT.

CDR3 region: CASSVGVDTQYF. The DNA for the CDR3 is TGTGCCAGCAGTGTGGGGGTAGATACGCAGTATTTT. The rearrangement links TRBV28 to TRBJ2-3, with D perhaps being TRBD1 or TRBD2 (5 bases each). V lost 5 bases, J lost 5 bases, and 8 bases lay in between. The CDR3 has 12 amino acids. The germline gives CDR1 MDHEN, CDR2 SYDVKM. Filled out from reference TRBV28 and TRBJ2-3, the complete variable domain reads DVKVTQSSRYLVKRTGEKVFLECVQDMDHENMFWYRQDPGLGLRLIYFSYDVKMKEKGDIPEGYSVSREKKERFSLILESASTNQTSMYLCASSVGVDTQYFGPGTRLTVL.

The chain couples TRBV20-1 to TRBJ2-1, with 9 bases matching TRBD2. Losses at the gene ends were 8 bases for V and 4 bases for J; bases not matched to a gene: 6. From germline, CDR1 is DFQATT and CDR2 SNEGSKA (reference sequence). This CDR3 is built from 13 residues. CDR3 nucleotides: TGCAGTAGGGCTAGCGGGGTTTACAATGAGCAGTTCTTC. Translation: CSRASGVYNEQFF.

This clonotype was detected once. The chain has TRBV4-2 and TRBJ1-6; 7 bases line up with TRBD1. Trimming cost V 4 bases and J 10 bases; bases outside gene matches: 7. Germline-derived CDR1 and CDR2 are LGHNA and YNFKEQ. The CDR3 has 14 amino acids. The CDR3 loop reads CASSLNRGNSPLHF. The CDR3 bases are TGTGCCAGCAGCCTCAACAGGGGAAACTCACCCCTCCACTTT.

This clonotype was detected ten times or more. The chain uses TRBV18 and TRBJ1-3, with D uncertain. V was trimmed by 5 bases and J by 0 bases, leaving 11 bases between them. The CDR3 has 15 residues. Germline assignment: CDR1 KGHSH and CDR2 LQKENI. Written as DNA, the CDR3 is TGTGCCAGCTCATCAGGACCAAGCTCTGGAAACACCATATATTTT. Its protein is CASSSGPSSGNTIYF.

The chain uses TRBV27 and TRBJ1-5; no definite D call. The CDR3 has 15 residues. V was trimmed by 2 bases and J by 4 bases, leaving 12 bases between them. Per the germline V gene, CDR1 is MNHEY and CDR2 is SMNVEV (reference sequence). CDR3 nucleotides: TGTGCCAGCAGTTTAACCCTCGGATGGAATCAGCCCCAGCATTTT. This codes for CASSLTLGWNQPQHF.

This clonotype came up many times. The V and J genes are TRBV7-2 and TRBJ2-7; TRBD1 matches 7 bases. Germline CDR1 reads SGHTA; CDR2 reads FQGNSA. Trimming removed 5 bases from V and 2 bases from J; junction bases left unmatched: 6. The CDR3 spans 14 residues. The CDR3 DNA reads TGTGCCAGCAGCACCCCCGGGACAGCCTACGAGCAGTACTTC. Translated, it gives CASSTPGTAYEQYF. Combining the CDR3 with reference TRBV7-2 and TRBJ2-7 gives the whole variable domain GAGVSQSPSNKVTEKGKDVELRCDPISGHTALYWYRQSLGQGLEFLIYFQGNSAPDKSGLPSDRFSAERTGGSVSTLTIQRTQQEDSAVYLCASSTPGTAYEQYFGPGTRLTVT.

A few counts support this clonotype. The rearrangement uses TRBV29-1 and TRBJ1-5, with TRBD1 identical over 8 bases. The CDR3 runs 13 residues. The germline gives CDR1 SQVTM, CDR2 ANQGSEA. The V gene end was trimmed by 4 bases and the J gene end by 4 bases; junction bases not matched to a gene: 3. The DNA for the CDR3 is TGCAGCGTTGGGACAGGGAGAAATCAGCCCCAGCATTTT. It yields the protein CSVGTGRNQPQHF.

CDR3 sequence reads: CATRSGDYSGNTIYF. The CDR3 nucleotides read TGCGCCACGCGGAGCGGCGACTACTCTGGAAACACCATATATTTT. The V gene is TRBV5-1, the J gene TRBJ1-3; D is unclear. This CDR3 is 15 amino acids long. With 9 bases removed from V and 0 bases from J, the gap between germline ends came to 16 bases. From germline, CDR1 is SGHRS and CDR2 YFSETQ.